The 30 T cell receptor beta chains below were found in one sample sequenced in a study of regulatory T cells in long-lasting Graves disease. Noted time point: newly diagnosed GD, antithyroid drugs for less than 3 months. Scientists built the TCR library using RNA that was extracted from PBMCs. HTBI primers from iRepertoire and Arm-PCR of CDR3 regions yielded the TCR beta libraries. TCRdb fed the multiplex PCR reads into MiXCR, producing one record per CDR3 protein. The data show fewer than 350,000 distinct CDR3 sequences, more than 15% seen once. This specimen was peripheral blood mononuclear cells (PBMCs), taken at new diagnosis, from a patient treated with antithyroid drugs. The receptors originated from a female donor with Graves disease.

This clonotype was seen ten or more times. This chain connects TRBV11-2 to TRBJ1-4, with D maybe TRBD1 (5 bases). CDR1 and CDR2 (germline): SGHAT, FQNNGV. CDR3 length: 15 amino acids. With 1 base removed from V and 1 base from J, the gap between germline ends came to 7 bases. The CDR3 DNA reads TGTGCCAGCAGCTTAGCGGGGGTAACTAATGAAAAACTGTTTTTT. This sequence encodes CASSLAGVTNEKLFF.

This clonotype was seen at least ten times. The chain recombines TRBV19 with TRBJ1-5; 9 bases match TRBD1. Looked up from germline, CDR1 is LNHDA and CDR2 is SQIVND (reference sequence). The CDR3 consists of 16 residues. Trimming removed 10 bases from V and 2 bases from J; junction bases left unmatched: 12. CDR3 amino acids: CATGTGRWLRNQPQHF. The CDR3 DNA reads as TGTGCCACGGGGACAGGGAGATGGTTGCGCAATCAGCCCCAGCATTTT.

The chain is built from TRBV24-1 and TRBJ2-7, with a possible D match to TRBD1 (6 bases). This CDR3 contains 16 residues. CDR1 and CDR2 (germline): KGHDR, SFDVKD. The ends were cut back, 2 bases at V and 7 bases at J, with 20 bases in the middle. CDR3 protein: CATSDSRGEATGEQYF. DNA for the CDR3: TGTGCCACCAGTGATTCCAGGGGAGAGGCGACGGGTGAGCAGTACTTC.

V and J are TRBV20-1 and TRBJ2-1, with 9 bases identical to TRBD2. Germline V gene lookup returns CDR1 DFQATT and CDR2 SNEGSKA (reference sequence). CDR3 size: 14 residues. Germline trimming cut 3 bases from V and 2 bases from J; bases unmatched to any gene: 2. The CDR3 loop is CSASSGRAYNEQFF. The CDR3 nucleotides read TGCAGTGCTAGTAGCGGGAGAGCCTACAATGAGCAGTTCTTC.

This clonotype has at least ten counts. This chain links TRBV2 with TRBJ2-7; possible D gene TRBD1, 6 bases. Trimming left V 10 bases short and J 2 bases short, with 18 bases between. This CDR3 is 14 amino acids long. The germline CDR1 and CDR2 sequences are SNHLY and FYNNEI. The CDR3 coding sequence is TGTGCCACCCCAGGGGCGGGTGGGGCCTACGAGCAGTACTTC. Translation gives CATPGAGGAYEQYF.

This chain uses TRBV20-1 with TRBJ2-1; 7 positions match TRBD2. The CDR3 runs 13 residues. The ends lost 5 bases at V and 11 bases at J; junction bases unmatched: 12. The germline CDR1 and CDR2 sequences are DFQATT and SNEGSKA (reference sequence). CDR3 region: CSARTLLAKKQFF. For the CDR3, the DNA is TGCAGTGCTCGAACCTTACTAGCGAAGAAGCAGTTCTTC.

Ten or more counts support this clonotype. J is TRBJ2-1 and V is TRBV13, with D possibly called TRBD1 or TRBD2 (6 bases each). The CDR3 runs to 12 residues. Trimming stripped 5 bases from V and 9 bases from J, with 11 bases between. Germline CDR1 is PRHDT and CDR2 is FYEKMQ (reference sequence). The CDR3 spells CASSLQGGEQFF. The CDR3 bases are TGTGCCAGCAGCCTACAGGGAGGTGAGCAGTTCTTC. The variable domain in full, completed from reference TRBV13 and TRBJ2-1, reads AAGVIQSPRHLIKEKRETATLKCYPIPRHDTVYWYQQGPGQDPQFLISFYEKMQSDKGSIPDRFSAQQFSDYHSELNMSSLELGDSALYFCASSLQGGEQFFGPGTRLTVL.

The genes are TRBV11-3 and TRBJ2-3; 14 bases line up with TRBD2. The CDR3 consists of 17 residues. Germline values: CDR1 SGHNT, CDR2 YENEEA. The V gene end was trimmed by 0 bases and the J gene end by 5 bases; junction bases not matched to a gene: 4. The CDR3 reads CASSLEPGLAGVDTQYF. For the CDR3, the DNA is TGTGCCAGCAGCTTAGAACCGGGACTAGCGGGAGTAGATACGCAGTATTTT.

V usage is TRBV20-1 and J usage is TRBJ2-3, with TRBD2 identical over 12 bases. The CDR3 contains 18 residues. Germline V CDR1 and CDR2: DFQATT, SNEGSKA (reference sequence). The ends lost 2 bases at V and 4 bases at J; junction bases unmatched: 13. As DNA, the CDR3 is TGCAGTGCTAGACCTCTAGCGGGAGGGCCGCCGAAGCCAGATACGCAGTATTTT. It specifies CSARPLAGGPPKPDTQYF.

This clonotype was counted between two and nine times. It may be a read error: a sequence one base away is much more abundant. The rearrangement joins TRBV29-1 to TRBJ2-3; 9 bases match TRBD2. The CDR3 has 14 amino acids. The junction had 5 bases not matched to a gene; V was cut back by 3 bases and J by 4 bases. Germline assignment: CDR1 SQVTM and CDR2 ANQGSEA. The CDR3 sequence is CSVEASGKADTQYF. CDR3 coding DNA: TGCAGCGTTGAGGCTAGCGGGAAGGCAGATACGCAGTATTTT.

About this clonotype: It is likely a read error: a sequence one base away is far more abundant. V gene TRBV20-1 combines with J gene TRBJ2-7; D possibly corresponds to TRBD1 (6 bases). Germline CDR1 DFQATT, CDR2 SNEGSKA (reference sequence). V shed 5 bases and J shed 7 bases, with 18 bases lying between them. The CDR3 totals 13 residues. CDR3 in DNA: TGCAGTGCTGTCAGGACAGCCTACAATGAGCAGTACTTC. Amino acid sequence: CSAVRTAYNEQYF.

The chain employs TRBV6-1 and TRBJ1-6; D may be TRBD1 (5 bases). The CDR3 runs 13 residues. In germline, CDR1 is MNHNS, CDR2 SASEGT. V gave up 8 bases and J gave up 5 bases, with 10 bases separating them. DNA of the CDR3: TGTGCCAGCGGGGGGACTAATAATTCACCCCTCCACTTT. This sequence encodes CASGGTNNSPLHF.

The rearrangement uses TRBV3-1 and TRBJ2-3, with D perhaps TRBD1 or TRBD2 (5 bases each). V lost 5 bases and J lost 6, with 18 bases in between. The germline V gene has CDR1 LGHDT and CDR2 YNNKEL (reference sequence). CDR3 size: 15 residues. CDR3 nucleotide sequence: TGTGCCAGCAGCATCCGGGACCGCCCAGGGGATACGCAGTATTTT. It translates to CASSIRDRPGDTQYF.

In the case of this clonotype: This likely traces to a read error, being one base from a far larger clone. The chain carries TRBV28 and TRBJ2-2; D gene uncertain. The CDR3 consists of 15 residues. CDR1 MDHEN and CDR2 SYDVKM come from the germline V gene. V lost 5 bases to trimming and J lost 0 bases, with 10 bases between them. The CDR3 protein is CASSENLSNTGELFF. The CDR3 nucleotides are TGTGCCAGCAGTGAGAATCTATCGAACACCGGGGAGCTGTTTTTT. The whole variable domain, filled in from reference TRBV28 and TRBJ2-2, reads DVKVTQSSRYLVKRTGEKVFLECVQDMDHENMFWYRQDPGLGLRLIYFSYDVKMKEKGDIPEGYSVSREKKERFSLILESASTNQTSMYLCASSENLSNTGELFFGEGSRLTVL.

This clonotype was detected only a few times. This chain connects TRBV5-1 to TRBJ2-3, with D perhaps matching TRBD2 (5 bases). The CDR3 contains 15 residues. The germline gives CDR1 SGHRS, CDR2 YFSETQ. V was shortened by 4 bases and J by 0 bases, with 12 bases between the two germline ends. The CDR3 is CASSLARASTDTQYF. In nucleotides, the CDR3 is TGCGCCAGCAGCCTGGCGAGGGCCAGCACAGATACGCAGTATTTT.

Ten or more counts support this clonotype. The V gene is TRBV24-1, the J gene TRBJ2-3, with D unclear. CDR3 length equals 16 residues. The V end lost 5 bases, the J end lost 1 base, and 15 bases lay between the germline ends. The V gene's germline CDR1 is KGHDR and CDR2 SFDVKD. The CDR3 sequence is CATSVVVASGTDTQYF. In nucleotides, the CDR3 is TGTGCCACCAGTGTTGTTGTGGCGTCGGGCACAGATACGCAGTATTTT.

With regard to this clonotype: A read error likely explains this, since a far larger clone differs by one base. This rearrangement joins TRBV6-2 or TRBV6-3 to TRBJ2-5; the D gene is possibly TRBD1 (6 bases). CDR3 length: 15 amino acids. The germline gives CDR1 MNHEY, CDR2 SVGEGT. CDR3 region: CASSGLDQGREAQYF. CDR3 coding DNA: TGTGCCAGCAGTGGGTTAGATCAGGGGCGAGAGGCCCAGTACTTC.

This clonotype was seen many times. The CDR3 region is CASSLVNQPQHF. The CDR3 DNA reads TGTGCCAGCAGCCTCGTTAATCAGCCCCAGCATTTT. J is TRBJ1-5 and V is TRBV12-3 or TRBV12-4; D remains unclear. This CDR3 contains 12 residues. Trimming left V 6 bases short and J 4 bases short, with 7 bases between.

This clonotype was recorded at least ten times. V is TRBV11-2 and J is TRBJ2-7, with D unresolved. The CDR3 loop spans 19 amino acids. V was cut by 5 bases and J by 3 bases, with 29 bases left in between. Germline V gene sequence: CDR1 SGHAT, CDR2 FQNNGV. The CDR3, as DNA: TGTGCCAGCAGCCCCATGGTCAGGAACTCTCCACTCCCGGGCTACGAGCAGTACTTC. Its protein is CASSPMVRNSPLPGYEQYF.

This clonotype was observed a few times. The rearrangement links TRBV6-2 or TRBV6-3 to TRBJ2-5; maybe TRBD1 (6 bases). The CDR3 consists of 16 residues. The V gene's germline CDR1 is MNHEY and CDR2 SVGEGT. V dropped 2 bases and J dropped 5 bases, with 18 bases sitting between them. The CDR3 DNA sequence: TGTGCCAGCAGTTACCGCCCTCGACAGGTATCGGAGACCCAGTACTTC. Translating gives CASSYRPRQVSETQYF.

This clonotype was observed many times. The chain recombines TRBV28 with TRBJ2-2, with D possibly being TRBD1 or TRBD2 (5 bases each). V was shortened by 5 bases and J by 9 bases, with 22 bases between the two germline ends. This CDR3 region has 16 residues. Germline assignment: CDR1 MDHEN and CDR2 SYDVKM. The CDR3 coding sequence is TGTGCCAGCAGTACCGAACCTGGGACGATGACCAGGGAGCTGTTTTTT. It codes for CASSTEPGTMTRELFF.

This clonotype has more than one count but fewer than ten. The chain couples TRBV18 to TRBJ2-3, with D possibly matching TRBD2 (5 bases). The V gene lost 1 base and the J gene lost 1 base, with 15 bases spanning the gap. CDR3 size: 17 residues. Germline V gene lookup returns CDR1 KGHSH and CDR2 LQKENI. As DNA, the CDR3 is TGTGCCAGCTCACCACGGGCTCGAGGGCCCCGCACAGATACGCAGTATTTT. Amino acids: CASSPRARGPRTDTQYF.

This clonotype showed up many times. The chain has TRBV6-2 or TRBV6-3 and TRBJ2-5, with 7 bases matching TRBD2. CDR1 MNHEY and CDR2 SVGEGT come from the germline V gene. With V trimmed by 8 bases and J by 2 bases, 8 bases remained unmatched. This CDR3 region has 14 residues. DNA for the CDR3: TGTGCCAGCCGTCACTCAGCGGGACAAGAGACCCAGTACTTC. It encodes CASRHSAGQETQYF.

With regard to this clonotype: Given a far larger clone just one base away, this is likely a sequencing read error. V usage is TRBV11-3 and J usage is TRBJ2-3; tentatively, D is TRBD1 (5 bases). Germline V gives CDR1 SGHNT, CDR2 YENEEA. The CDR3 loop spans 14 amino acids. V gave up 8 bases and J gave up 1 base, with 13 bases separating them. The CDR3 DNA is TGTGCCAGCGGCGTCAGGGAACGCACAGATACGCAGTATTTT. Its protein is CASGVRERTDTQYF.

V gene TRBV7-9 combines with J gene TRBJ1-4; D gene unclear. The CDR3 is 13 residues long. V gave up 4 bases and J gave up 3 bases, with 6 bases separating them. CDR1 SEHNR and CDR2 FQNEAQ come from the germline V gene (reference sequence). The CDR3, as DNA: TGTGCCAGCAGCTCGGGCTCTAATGAAAAACTGTTTTTT. Protein sequence: CASSSGSNEKLFF.

This clonotype was seen many times. The chain couples TRBV10-2 to TRBJ1-2, with TRBD1 matching 11 bases. J lost 6 bases, V lost 8 bases, and 8 bases had no gene match. This CDR3 comprises 14 residues. The germline gives CDR1 WSHSY, CDR2 SAAADI. The CDR3 here is CASGKLDRGHGYTF. In DNA, the CDR3 is TGCGCCAGCGGCAAATTGGACAGGGGGCATGGCTACACCTTC.

This clonotype was counted ten times or more. The chain recombines TRBV5-8 with TRBJ2-1, with 8 bases matching TRBD1. TRBJ2-5 explains the end of the DNA better; the J call may be wrong. Germline loops: CDR1 SGHTS, CDR2 YDEGEE. CDR3 length: 16 amino acids. The CDR3 loop reads CASSLGDRRPGETQYF. The CDR3 nucleotides are TGTGCCAGCAGCTTAGGGGACAGGCGCCCCGGCGAGACCCAGTACTTC.

To note about this clonotype: It is likely a read error: a sequence one base away is far more abundant. The chain employs TRBV2 and TRBJ2-1; D could derive from TRBD1 or TRBD2 (6 bases each). The CDR3 loop spans 16 amino acids. The germline V and J ends were trimmed by 5 bases and 13 bases, with 27 bases remaining between them. Germline CDR1 and CDR2: SNHLY and FYNNEI. The CDR3 nucleotides read TGTGCCAGCAGTTTCAGCATCGGAGGGGGAGAAGAGACCCAGTTCTTC. Amino acids: CASSFSIGGGEETQFF.

This clonotype turned up a few times. Possible read error: a much larger clone is one base away. As DNA, the CDR3 is TGTGCCAGCAGCTGGGGGGAGGTCCGCTCACCCCTCTACTTT. This gives the protein CASSWGEVRSPLYF. V is TRBV25-1 and J is TRBJ1-6; weak D call: TRBD1 (5 bases). CDR1 is MGHDK, CDR2 SYGVNS, per germline. CDR3 length equals 14 residues.

This clonotype was recorded many times. The chain carries TRBV25-1 and TRBJ2-7, with unresolved D. V was cut by 6 bases and J by 3 bases, with 12 bases left in between. The CDR3 is made up of 13 amino acids. CDR1 and CDR2 (germline): MGHDK, SYGVNS. CDR3 sequence: CASSRATLYEQYF. The CDR3 DNA follows: TGTGCCAGCAGCCGGGCCACTCTCTACGAGCAGTACTTC.